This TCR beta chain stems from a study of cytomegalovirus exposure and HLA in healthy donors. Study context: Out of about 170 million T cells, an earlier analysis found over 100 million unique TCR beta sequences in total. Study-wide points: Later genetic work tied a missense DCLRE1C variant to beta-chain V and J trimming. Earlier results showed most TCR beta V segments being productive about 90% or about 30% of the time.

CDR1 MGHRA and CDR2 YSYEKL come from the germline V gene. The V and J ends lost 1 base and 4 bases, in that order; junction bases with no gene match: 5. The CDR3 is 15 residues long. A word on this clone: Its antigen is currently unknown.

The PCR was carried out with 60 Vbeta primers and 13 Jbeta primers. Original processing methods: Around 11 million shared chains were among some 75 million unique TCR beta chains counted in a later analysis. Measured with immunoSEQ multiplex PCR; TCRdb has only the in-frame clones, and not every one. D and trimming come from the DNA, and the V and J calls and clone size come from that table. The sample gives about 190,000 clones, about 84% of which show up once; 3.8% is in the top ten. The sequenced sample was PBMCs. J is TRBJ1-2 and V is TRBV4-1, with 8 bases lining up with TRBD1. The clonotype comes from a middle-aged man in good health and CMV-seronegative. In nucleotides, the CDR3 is TGCGCCAGCAGCCAAGGGACAGGGTACACCTATGGCTACACCTTC. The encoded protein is CASSQGTGYTYGYTF.